The rows below give T cell receptor beta chains drawn from one sample of a study of beta chain features in type 1 diabetes. Repertoires were generated with immunoSEQ multiplex PCR, while TCRdb's copy carries only in-frame clones and drops some. In the table there are around 650,000 clones, around 11% of which are singletons. The sequenced sample consisted of naive CD4+ T cells from blood. The receptor set was obtained from a man aged 30 to 45 with type 1 diabetes. The CDR3 runs from the conserved cysteine through the conserved F or W. A D gene is named only where the DNA matches it firmly. Size is omitted from some rows. Given values are once, few, many or a class for expanded clones.

J,size,D,V,CDR3,DNA
TRBJ2-3,-,TRBD2,TRBV7-9,CASHPSAGEGTQYF,TGTGCCAGCCATCCCTCAGCGGGGGAGGGTACGCAGTATTTT
TRBJ2-3,-,TRBD1,TRBV11-2,CASSFGQGLSDTQYF,TGTGCCAGCAGCTTTGGACAGGGGTTGTCAGATACGCAGTATTTT
TRBJ2-5,few,-,TRBV9,CASSVADQETQYF,TGTGCCAGCAGCGTAGCGGACCAAGAGACCCAGTACTTC
TRBJ2-4,-,-,TRBV4-1,CASSQDYRVNIQYF,TGCGCCAGCAGCCAAGATTACAGGGTAAACATTCAGTACTTC
TRBJ1-2,few,TRBD1,TRBV2,CASSVTGGRQVDYGYTF,TGTGCCAGCAGTGTAACAGGGGGTAGACAAGTTGACTATGGCTACACCTTC
TRBJ2-3,-,TRBD1,TRBV29-1,CSVRAGGPDTQYF,TGCAGCGTCAGGGCAGGGGGCCCAGATACGCAGTATTTT
TRBJ2-3,few,-,TRBV28,CASKTADTQYF,TGTGCCAGCAAAACCGCAGATACGCAGTATTTT
TRBJ2-2,few,-,TRBV29-1,CSVLGQGSTGELFF,TGCAGCGTTCTCGGGCAGGGTTCCACCGGGGAGCTGTTTTTT
TRBJ1-3,-,-,TRBV28,CASSFWAVGNTIYF,TGTGCCAGCAGTTTCTGGGCAGTTGGAAACACCATATATTTT
TRBJ1-2,-,TRBD1,TRBV13,CASSPDREDYGYTF,TGTGCCAGCAGTCCGGACAGGGAAGACTATGGCTACACCTTC
TRBJ1-5,few,-,TRBV2,CASSFGVHQPQHF,TGTGCCAGCAGTTTTGGGGTTCATCAGCCCCAGCATTTT
TRBJ1-5,-,-,TRBV7-2,CASSSQGNNQPQHF,TGTGCCAGCAGTTCCCAGGGGAACAATCAGCCCCAGCATTTT
TRBJ2-2,-,TRBD1,TRBV6-6,CASNDRGMAGELFF,TGTGCCAGCAACGACAGGGGAATGGCCGGGGAGCTGTTTTTT
TRBJ2-5,few,-,TRBV9,CASSVQGDETQYF,TGTGCCAGCAGCGTACAGGGTGACGAGACCCAGTACTTC
TRBJ2-5,few,TRBD2,TRBV9,CASSDPGTSGGGETQYF,TGTGCCAGCAGCGACCCCGGGACTAGCGGGGGTGGAGAGACCCAGTACTTC
TRBJ1-2,few,TRBD1,TRBV6-1,CASRTGTAYGYTF,TGTGCCAGCAGAACCGGGACAGCCTATGGCTACACCTTC
TRBJ2-1,few,-,TRBV7-8,CASTYGWAVNNEQFF,TGTGCCAGCACCTACGGGTGGGCGGTAAACAATGAGCAGTTCTTC
TRBJ2-7,few,-,TRBV6-5,CASSRRTGYEQYF,TGTGCCAGCAGTCGTCGCACAGGATACGAGCAGTACTTC
TRBJ2-3,-,TRBD1,TRBV13,CASSLGQGRDTQYF,TGTGCCAGCAGCTTAGGACAGGGGCGTGATACGCAGTATTTT
TRBJ2-1,-,TRBD1,TRBV5-1,CASGSGTGYNEQFF,TGCGCCAGCGGATCCGGGACAGGCTACAATGAGCAGTTCTTC
TRBJ2-5,-,-,TRBV9,CASSASPQETQYF,TGTGCCAGCAGCGCTAGTCCCCAAGAGACCCAGTACTTC
TRBJ2-2,few,-,TRBV7-8,CASSPLVVPHTGELFF,TGTGCCAGCAGCCCACTCGTGGTCCCCCACACCGGGGAGCTGTTTTTT
TRBJ1-3,-,-,TRBV5-6,CASTRGLSGNTIYF,TGTGCCAGCACCCGGGGCCTCTCTGGAAACACCATATATTTT
TRBJ1-1,-,-,TRBV6-5,CASKKGGGNTEAFF,TGTGCCAGCAAGAAAGGGGGGGGAAACACTGAAGCTTTCTTT
TRBJ2-6,-,TRBD1,TRBV29-1,CSVVGTAGANVLTF,TGCAGCGTCGTCGGGACAGCTGGGGCCAACGTCCTGACTTTC
TRBJ2-7,-,-,TRBV27,CASQPRQESYEQYF,TGTGCCAGCCAGCCAAGACAGGAATCCTACGAGCAGTACTTC
TRBJ1-5,few,-,TRBV5-1,CASSLAGAGNQPQHF,TGCGCCAGCAGCTTGGCAGGGGCAGGCAATCAGCCCCAGCATTTT
TRBJ1-3,-,-,TRBV4-3,CASSQDNLLNTIYF,TGCGCCAGCAGCCAAGACAACCTCTTAAACACCATATATTTT
TRBJ2-5,-,-,TRBV14,CASSQGRPETQYF,TGTGCCAGCAGCCAAGGGCGTCCCGAGACCCAGTACTTC
TRBJ2-1,-,-,TRBV5-4,CASSPTATDYNEQFF,TGTGCCAGCAGCCCAACGGCTACAGACTACAATGAGCAGTTCTTC